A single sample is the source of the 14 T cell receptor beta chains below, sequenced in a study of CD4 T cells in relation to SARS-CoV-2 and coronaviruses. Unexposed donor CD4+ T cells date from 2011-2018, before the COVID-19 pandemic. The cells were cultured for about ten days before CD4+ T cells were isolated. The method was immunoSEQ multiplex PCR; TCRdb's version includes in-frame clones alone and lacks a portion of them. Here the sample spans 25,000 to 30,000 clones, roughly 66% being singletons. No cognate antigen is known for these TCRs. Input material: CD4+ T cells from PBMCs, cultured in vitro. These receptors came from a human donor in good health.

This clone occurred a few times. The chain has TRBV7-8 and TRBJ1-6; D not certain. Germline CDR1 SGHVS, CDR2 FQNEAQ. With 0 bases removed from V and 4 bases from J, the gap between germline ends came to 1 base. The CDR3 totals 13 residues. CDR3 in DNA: TGTGCCAGCAGCTTAGCGTATAATTCACCCCTCCACTTT. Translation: CASSLAYNSPLHF. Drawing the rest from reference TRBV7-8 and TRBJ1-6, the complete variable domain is GAGVSQSPRYKVAKRGQDVALRCDPISGHVSLFWYQQALGQGPEFLTYFQNEAQLDKSGLPSDRFFAERPEGSVSTLKIQRTQQEDSAVYLCASSLAYNSPLHFGNGTRLTVT.

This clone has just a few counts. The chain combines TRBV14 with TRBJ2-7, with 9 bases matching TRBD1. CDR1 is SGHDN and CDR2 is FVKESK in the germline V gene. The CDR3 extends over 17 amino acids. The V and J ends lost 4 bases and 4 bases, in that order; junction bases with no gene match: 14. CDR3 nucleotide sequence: TGTGCCAGCAGCCCAGGGACAGGGAAGGCTATACGGTACGAGCAGTACTTC. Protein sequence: CASSPGTGKAIRYEQYF.

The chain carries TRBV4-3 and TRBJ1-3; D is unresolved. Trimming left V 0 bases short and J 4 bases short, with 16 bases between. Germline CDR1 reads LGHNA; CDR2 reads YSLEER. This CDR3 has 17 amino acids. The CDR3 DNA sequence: TGCGCCAGCAGCCAAGATCCCCCTGCGGGAGGGGGAAACACCATATATTTT. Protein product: CASSQDPPAGGGNTIYF.

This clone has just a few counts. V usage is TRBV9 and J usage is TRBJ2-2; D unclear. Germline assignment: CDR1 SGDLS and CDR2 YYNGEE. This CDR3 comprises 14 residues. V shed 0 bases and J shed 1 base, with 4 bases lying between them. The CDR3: CASSVEWNTGELFF. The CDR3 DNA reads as TGTGCCAGCAGCGTAGAGTGGAACACCGGGGAGCTGTTTTTT.

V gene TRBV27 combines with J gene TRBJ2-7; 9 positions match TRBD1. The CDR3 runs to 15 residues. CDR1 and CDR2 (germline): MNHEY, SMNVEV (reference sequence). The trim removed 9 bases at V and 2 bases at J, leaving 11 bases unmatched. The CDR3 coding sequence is TGTGCCAGTAAACTACAGGGGGCCGCGGCCTACGAGCAGTACTTC. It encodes CASKLQGAAAYEQYF.

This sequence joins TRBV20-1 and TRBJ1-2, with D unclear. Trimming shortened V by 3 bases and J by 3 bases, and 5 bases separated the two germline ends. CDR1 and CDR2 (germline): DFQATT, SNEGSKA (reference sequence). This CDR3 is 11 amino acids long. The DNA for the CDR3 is TGCAGTGCTAGCGGCGACTATGGCTACACCTTC. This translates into CSASGDYGYTF.

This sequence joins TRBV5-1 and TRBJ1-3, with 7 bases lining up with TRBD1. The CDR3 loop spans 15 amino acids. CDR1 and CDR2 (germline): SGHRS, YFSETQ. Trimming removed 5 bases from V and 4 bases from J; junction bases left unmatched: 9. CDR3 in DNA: TGCGCCAGCAGAACCGACAGGGACCTCGGAAACACCATATATTTT. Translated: CASRTDRDLGNTIYF.

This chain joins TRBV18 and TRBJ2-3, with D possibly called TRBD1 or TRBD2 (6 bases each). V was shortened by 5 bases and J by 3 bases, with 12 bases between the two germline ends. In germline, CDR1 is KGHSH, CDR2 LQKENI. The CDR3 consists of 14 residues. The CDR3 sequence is CASSARGGTDTQYF. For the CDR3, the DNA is TGTGCCAGCTCAGCTCGAGGGGGGACAGATACGCAGTATTTT.

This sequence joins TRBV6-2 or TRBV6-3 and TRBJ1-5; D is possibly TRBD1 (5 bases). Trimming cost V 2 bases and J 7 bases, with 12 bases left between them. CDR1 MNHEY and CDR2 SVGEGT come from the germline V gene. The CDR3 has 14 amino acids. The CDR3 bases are TGTGCCAGCAGTTACCCACAGGAGCGGCAGCCCCAGCATTTT. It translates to CASSYPQERQPQHF.

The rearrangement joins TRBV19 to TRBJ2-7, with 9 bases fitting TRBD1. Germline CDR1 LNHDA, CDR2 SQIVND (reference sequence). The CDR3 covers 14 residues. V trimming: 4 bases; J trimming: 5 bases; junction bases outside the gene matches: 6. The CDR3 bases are TGTGCCAGTAGTAGGCCGGACAGGGGTCACGAGCAGTACTTC. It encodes CASSRPDRGHEQYF.

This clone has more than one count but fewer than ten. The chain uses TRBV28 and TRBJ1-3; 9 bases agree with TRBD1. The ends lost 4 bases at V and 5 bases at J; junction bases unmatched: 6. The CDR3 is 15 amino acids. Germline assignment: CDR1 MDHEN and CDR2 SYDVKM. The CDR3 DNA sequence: TGTGCCAGCAGTTCAACAGGGGGCGGGCGAAACACCATATATTTT. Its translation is CASSSTGGGRNTIYF. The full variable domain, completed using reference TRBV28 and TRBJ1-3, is DVKVTQSSRYLVKRTGEKVFLECVQDMDHENMFWYRQDPGLGLRLIYFSYDVKMKEKGDIPEGYSVSREKKERFSLILESASTNQTSMYLCASSSTGGGRNTIYFGEGSWLTVV.

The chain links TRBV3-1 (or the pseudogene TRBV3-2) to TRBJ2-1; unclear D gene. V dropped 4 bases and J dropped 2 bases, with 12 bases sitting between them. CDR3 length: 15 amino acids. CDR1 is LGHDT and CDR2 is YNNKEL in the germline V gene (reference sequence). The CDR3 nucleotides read TGTGCCAGCAGCCCTCTAGGCCACCCCTACAATGAGCAGTTCTTC. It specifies CASSPLGHPYNEQFF.

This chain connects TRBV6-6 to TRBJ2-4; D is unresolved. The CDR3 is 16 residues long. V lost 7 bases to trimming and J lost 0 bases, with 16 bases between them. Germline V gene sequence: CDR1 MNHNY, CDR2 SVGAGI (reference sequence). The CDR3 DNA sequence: TGTGCCAGCAAGGCAGAGTGGTTGGGAGCCAAAAACATTCAGTACTTC. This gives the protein CASKAEWLGAKNIQYF.

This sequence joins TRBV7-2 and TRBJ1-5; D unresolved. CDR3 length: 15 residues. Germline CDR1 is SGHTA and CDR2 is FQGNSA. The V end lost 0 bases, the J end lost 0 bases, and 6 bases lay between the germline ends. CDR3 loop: CASSLATNSNQPQHF. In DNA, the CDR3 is TGTGCCAGCAGCTTAGCAACAAATAGCAATCAGCCCCAGCATTTT.